Sequencing of this TCR beta chain was carried out in a study of cytomegalovirus exposure and HLA in healthy donors. Study as a whole: HLA-typed donors contributed about 85 million unique TCRs, which were held in an early data release.

Regarding the study as a whole: A later analysis by the authors found several of the most significant clusters apparently linked to common viral pathogens.

Germline V gene lookup returns CDR1 SGDLS and CDR2 YYNGEE. J was trimmed by 1 base and V by 2 bases; bases with no gene match: 1. This CDR3 comprises 15 residues. Primers: 60 Vbeta forward and 13 Jbeta reverse. Repertoires were generated with immunoSEQ multiplex PCR, while TCRdb's copy carries only in-frame clones and drops some. The table has a few hundred thousand clones, around 90% seen once. This clone has a handful of counts. Its antigen is unknown. The TCR originated in a girl between 2 and 10 years old in good health and CMV-seronegative. Sequencing used PBMCs. The chain combines TRBV9 with TRBJ2-2; 8 nucleotides align to TRBD1. The CDR3 sequence: CASSVTGENTGELFF. CDR3 sequence (DNA): TGTGCCAGCAGCGTGACAGGGGAGAACACCGGGGAGCTGTTTTTT. Variable domain in full (rest from reference TRBV9 and TRBJ2-2): DSGVTQTPKHLITATGQRVTLRCSPRSGDLSVYWYQQSLDQGLQFLIQYYNGEERAKGNILERFSAQQFPDLHSELNLSSLELGDSALYFCASSVTGENTGELFFGEGSRLTVL.